This T cell receptor beta chain comes out of a study of blood T cell repertoires in COVID-19. The assay was immunoSEQ multiplex PCR, and TCRdb's table has in-frame clones only and misses some. The table has 150,000 to 160,000 clones, 65% to 90% seen once. What was sequenced was peripheral blood. The clonotype was recovered from a woman aged 50 to 65 with acute or convalescent COVID-19.

The CDR3 spells CASSYSADSGNTIYF. CDR3 nucleotide sequence: TGTGCCAGCAGTTACTCGGCTGACTCTGGAAACACCATATATTTT. The gene calls are TRBV6-5 and TRBJ1-3, with unresolved D. Germline values: CDR1 MNHEY, CDR2 SVGAGI. V lost 0 bases and J lost 0, with 6 bases in between. This CDR3 is built from 15 residues.